This TCR beta chain emerged from a study of tumor-infiltrating lymphocytes in glioblastoma multiforme. Notes on the study in general: Detected clone frequencies may not reflect cell counts, being RNA-based. Just one glioblastoma patient contributed to the TCR-mutation comparison.

TCR beta libraries were built from RNA through three nested multiplex PCR rounds using modified ARM-PCR. TCRB cDNA was made from 0.5 ug total RNA. MiXCR, applied by TCRdb to the multiplex PCR reads, yields one record per CDR3 protein. The sample has under 35,000 distinct CDR3 sequences; around 60% are singletons. In regard to this clonotype: Antigen unknown. This clone may be a read error of a much larger clone one base away.

Sequencing used brain tumor tissue. The source is a male donor with glioblastoma.

The DNA for the CDR3 is TGTGCCAGCAGCCACCCCTCTGTGGAGACCCAGTACTTC. This translates into CASSHPSVETQYF. V and J are TRBV28 and TRBJ2-5; D gene uncertain. Germline CDR1 MDHEN, CDR2 SYDVKM. Trimming shortened V by 6 bases and J by 5 bases, and 13 bases separated the two germline ends. This CDR3 has 13 amino acids.